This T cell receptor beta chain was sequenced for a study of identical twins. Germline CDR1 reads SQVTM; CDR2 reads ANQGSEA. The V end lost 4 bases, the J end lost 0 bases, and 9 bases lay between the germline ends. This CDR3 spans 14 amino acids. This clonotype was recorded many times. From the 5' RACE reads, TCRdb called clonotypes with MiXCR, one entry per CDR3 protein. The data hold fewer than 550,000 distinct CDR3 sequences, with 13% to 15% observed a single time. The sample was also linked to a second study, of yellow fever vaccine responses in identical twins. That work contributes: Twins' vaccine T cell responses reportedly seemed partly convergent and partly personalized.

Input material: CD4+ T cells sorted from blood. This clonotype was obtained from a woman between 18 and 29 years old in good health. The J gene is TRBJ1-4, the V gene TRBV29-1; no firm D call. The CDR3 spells CSVVFGPTNEKLFF. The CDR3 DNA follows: TGCAGCGTTGTTTTTGGGCCAACTAATGAAAAACTGTTTTTT. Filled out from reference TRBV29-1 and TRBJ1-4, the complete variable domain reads SAVISQKPSRDICQRGTSLTIQCQVDSQVTMMFWYRQQPGQSLTLIATANQGSEATYESGFVIDKFPISRPNLTFSTLTVSNMSPEDSSIYLCSVVFGPTNEKLFFGSGTQLSVL.